The 30 T cell receptor beta chains below come from one sample, sequenced in a study of blood T cells in healthy people across ages. Together with a sample-barcoded 5' primer, a J-beta primer mix was included in a second PCR lasting roughly 6 to 12 cycles. TCRdb re-analysed the 5' RACE reads in MiXCR, keeping a single row per CDR3 protein. Altogether over a million distinct CDR3 sequences are present, 20% to 25% being singletons, with the ten largest covering around 0.75%. Separately, the same data were catalogued under a study of T cells of mothers and their children.

Material for sequencing was blood. These receptors were collected from a girl aged 2 to 10 in good health.

The chain uses TRBV29-1 and TRBJ1-2, with 7 bases fitting TRBD1. Germline values: CDR1 SQVTM, CDR2 ANQGSEA. The CDR3 totals 13 residues. The V and J ends lost 8 bases and 4 bases, in that order; junction bases with no gene match: 10. The CDR3 region is CSCKGDRPYGYTF. CDR3 nucleotides: TGCAGCTGCAAAGGGGACAGACCCTATGGCTACACCTTC.

This chain joins TRBV6-1 and TRBJ2-1; D gene ambiguous. The CDR3 is 10 amino acids. V lost 7 bases and J lost 8, with 6 bases in between. Germline CDR1 and CDR2: MNHNS and SASEGT. The CDR3 sequence is CASKGHEQFF. The CDR3 DNA reads as TGTGCCAGCAAGGGCCATGAGCAGTTCTTC.

This clonotype came up a few times. V is TRBV24-1 and J is TRBJ2-5, with TRBD1 matching 12 bases. This CDR3 has 16 amino acids. Germline CDR1 KGHDR, CDR2 SFDVKD. The V and J ends lost 4 bases and 5 bases, in that order; junction bases with no gene match: 7. The CDR3 is CATSETRDRGPETQYF. The CDR3 DNA is TGTGCCACCAGTGAAACCCGGGACAGGGGGCCGGAGACCCAGTACTTC.

This clonotype was detected a few times. The chain couples TRBV12-3 or TRBV12-4 to TRBJ1-5; D remains ambiguous. The length of the CDR3 is 17 residues. The V end lost 6 bases, the J end lost 1 base, and 19 bases lay between the germline ends. Written as DNA, the CDR3 is TGTGCCAGCAGCCCCTTAGCCCCGGACCTCAGCAATCAGCCCCAGCATTTT. This encodes CASSPLAPDLSNQPQHF.

In this sample, this clonotype turned up a few times. The chain couples TRBV28 to TRBJ2-5, with no clear D. The CDR3 extends over 14 amino acids. V shed 5 bases and J shed 5 bases, with 15 bases lying between them. Germline V gene sequence: CDR1 MDHEN, CDR2 SYDVKM. The CDR3 here is CASSETGEMETQYF. CDR3 coding DNA: TGTGCCAGCAGTGAGACTGGTGAGATGGAGACCCAGTACTTC.

This clonotype showed up just a few times. The chain employs TRBV7-3 and TRBJ2-4; D may match TRBD1 or TRBD2 (5 bases each). CDR3 length: 19 amino acids. Trimming stripped 7 bases from V and 13 bases from J, with 38 bases between. Germline lookup yields CDR1 SGHTA and CDR2 FQGTGA. CDR3 nucleotide sequence: TGTGCCAGCACCTTTCTGGGGCCAAATCGGGGTTACAGAAAGATACTCCAGTACTTC. Amino acids: CASTFLGPNRGYRKILQYF.

The chain joins TRBV27 to TRBJ2-7; D remains ambiguous. Trimming cost V 7 bases and J 1 base, with 14 bases left between them. In germline, CDR1 is MNHEY, CDR2 SMNVEV (reference sequence). This CDR3 region has 14 residues. CDR3 sequence reads: CASTLSHGSYEQYF. The DNA for the CDR3 is TGTGCCAGCACTCTGAGCCACGGATCCTACGAGCAGTACTTC.

The table lists this clonotype with a few counts. The rearrangement joins TRBV28 to TRBJ2-3; either TRBD1 or TRBD2 may fit D (7 bases each). Germline-derived CDR1 and CDR2 are MDHEN and SYDVKM. The CDR3 covers 20 residues. Trimming pared 3 bases from V and 0 bases from J, leaving 25 bases between. In DNA, the CDR3 is TGTGCCAGCAGTTTCTCCACTAGCGAAACCAGGGGGGGTAGCACAGATACGCAGTATTTT. This gives the protein CASSFSTSETRGGSTDTQYF.

The rearrangement joins TRBV4-3 to TRBJ2-2; D might be TRBD1 (6 bases). The CDR3 sequence is 14 residues long. V was cut by 4 bases and J by 5 bases, with 11 bases left in between. Germline V gene data show CDR1 as LGHNA and CDR2 as YSLEER. In DNA, the CDR3 is TGCGCCAGCAGCCCGGACAGCCTAACCGGGGAGCTGTTTTTT. It translates to CASSPDSLTGELFF.

The chain employs TRBV5-4 and TRBJ2-5; tentative D call: TRBD1 (7 bases). The J call is uncertain, as TRBJ2-1 better fits the DNA end. Germline V gene data show CDR1 as SGHNT and CDR2 as YYREEE (reference sequence). The CDR3 loop spans 15 amino acids. The CDR3 is CASSRDSLGGNEQFF. In DNA, the CDR3 is TGTGCCAGCAGCAGGGACAGCCTTGGGGGGAATGAGCAGTTCTTC.

A few counts support this clonotype. This rearrangement joins TRBV12-3 or TRBV12-4 to TRBJ2-5; D is perhaps TRBD2 (5 bases). This CDR3 spans 15 amino acids. V was pared by 2 bases and J by 1 base, with 11 bases between. The CDR3 bases are TGTGCCAGCAGTTTATCGCTAGCTAGCCAAGAGACCCAGTACTTC. Its protein product is CASSLSLASQETQYF.

The V gene is TRBV7-2, the J gene TRBJ2-3; 11 bases match TRBD2. The CDR3 runs 16 residues. With V trimmed by 5 bases and J by 6 bases, 10 bases remained unmatched. Germline CDR1 SGHTA, CDR2 FQGNSA. CDR3 loop: CASSTGLAGPTDTQYF. The DNA for the CDR3 is TGTGCCAGCAGCACCGGACTAGCGGGTCCTACGGATACGCAGTATTTT.

This clonotype was counted a few times. The rearrangement links TRBV28 to TRBJ2-5; no firm D call. The J call is uncertain, as TRBJ2-7 better fits the DNA end. The germline V gene has CDR1 MDHEN and CDR2 SYDVKM. The CDR3 is 13 amino acids. The CDR3 sequence: CASSIAPSYEQYF. In DNA, the CDR3 is TGTGCCAGCAGTATCGCCCCGTCCTACGAGCAGTACTTC.

This clonotype has just one count. This sequence joins TRBV5-4 and TRBJ2-3, with 9 bases fitting TRBD1. With V trimmed by 3 bases and J by 0 bases, 5 bases remained unmatched. The CDR3 runs to 16 residues. Germline values: CDR1 SGHNT, CDR2 YYREEE (reference sequence). The CDR3 region has the DNA TGTGCCAGCAGCTCATGGACAGGGGCTAGCACAGATACGCAGTATTTT. This sequence encodes CASSSWTGASTDTQYF.

V usage is TRBV3-1 and J usage is TRBJ2-1; no clear D gene. The germline gives CDR1 LGHDT, CDR2 YNNKEL (reference sequence). This CDR3 comprises 14 residues. Deletions cut 0 bases from V and 8 bases from J, with 11 bases between. In DNA, the CDR3 is TGTGCCAGCAGCCAAGATCTCGAAAGTGATGAGCAGTTCTTC. Its protein product is CASSQDLESDEQFF.

The sample holds a few counts of this clonotype. In DNA form, the CDR3 reads TGTGCCAGCAGCTTAGATAGGGGGGGGGCATACAATGAGCAGTTCTTC. Translated, it gives CASSLDRGGAYNEQFF. V is TRBV11-2 and J is TRBJ2-1, with D perhaps TRBD2 (7 bases). With 0 bases removed from V and 4 bases from J, the gap between germline ends came to 13 bases. Germline loops: CDR1 SGHAT, CDR2 FQNNGV. The CDR3 is made up of 16 amino acids.

In its sample, this clonotype was seen many times. The chain recombines TRBV29-1 with TRBJ2-1, with 10 bases identical to TRBD2. Germline V gene sequence: CDR1 SQVTM, CDR2 ANQGSEA. The CDR3 spans 13 residues. V shed 2 bases and J 9 bases; nucleotides not matched to a gene: 4. The CDR3 region is CSVESGGALEQFF. The CDR3 nucleotides are TGCAGCGTTGAAAGCGGGGGGGCCCTTGAGCAGTTCTTC.

There are a few counts of this clonotype. The chain carries TRBV6-2 or TRBV6-3 and TRBJ2-7, with 7 bases fitting TRBD1. Per germline, CDR1 MNHEY and CDR2 SVGEGT. This CDR3 has 12 residues. V was clipped by 6 bases and J by 6 bases; unmatched bases: 5. CDR3 nucleotide sequence: TGTGCCAGCAGGACAGGGTCGCGCGAGCAGTACTTC. It translates to CASRTGSREQYF.

This clonotype has more than one count but fewer than ten. The genes are TRBV5-1 and TRBJ2-5; the D call may be TRBD1 or TRBD2 (5 bases each). CDR1 is SGHRS, CDR2 YFSETQ, per germline. Trimming left V 0 bases short and J 1 base short, with 13 bases between. This CDR3 has 16 residues. The CDR3 nucleotides are TGCGCCAGCAGCTTGGATGGTCTGGGACCCCAAGAGACCCAGTACTTC. It is translated as CASSLDGLGPQETQYF.

Points on this clonotype: The junction and the germline gene differ at one end; a read error may be behind it. The rearrangement uses TRBV29-1 and TRBJ2-1; 16 nucleotides line up with TRBD2. Germline V gene data show CDR1 as SQVTM and CDR2 as ANQGSEA. The length of the CDR3 is 19 residues. In nucleotides, the CDR3 is TGCAGCGGGGGAAGTGCCGGGACTAGCGGGAGGGCCTCCTTCAATGAGCAGTTCTTC. It encodes CSGGSAGTSGRASFNEQFF.

The rearrangement links TRBV29-1 to TRBJ2-5; TRBD2 agrees at 7 bases. The CDR3 extends over 13 amino acids. The V gene end was trimmed by 2 bases and the J gene end by 1 base; junction bases not matched to a gene: 1. Germline V CDR1 and CDR2: SQVTM, ANQGSEA. CDR3 nucleotides: TGCAGCGTTGAACGCGGGAGCCAAGAGACCCAGTACTTC. Translation: CSVERGSQETQYF.

This clonotype occurred a few times. J is TRBJ2-1 and V is TRBV4-2; tentatively, D is TRBD1 (5 bases). Trimming cost V 5 bases and J 8 bases, with 19 bases left between them. Germline CDR1 LGHNA, CDR2 YNFKEQ. The CDR3 loop spans 15 amino acids. CDR3 loop: CASSIRGIKVDEQFF. CDR3 in DNA: TGTGCCAGCAGCATAAGGGGCATTAAGGTCGATGAGCAGTTCTTC.

This chain joins TRBV20-1 and TRBJ2-7; 12 bases agree with TRBD2. The germline V gene has CDR1 DFQATT and CDR2 SNEGSKA (reference sequence). V lost 2 bases and J lost 7; bases outside the gene matches: 9. This CDR3 contains 15 residues. CDR3 amino acids: CSARSPSGGAGEQYF. Here the CDR3 DNA reads TGCAGTGCTAGATCCCCTAGCGGGGGGGCGGGTGAGCAGTACTTC.

This clonotype was observed a few times. The gene calls are TRBV6-1 and TRBJ2-7; possible D gene TRBD1, 5 bases. Germline V CDR1 and CDR2: MNHNS, SASEGT. V was cut by 6 bases and J by 1 base, with 7 bases left in between. The CDR3 totals 12 residues. The CDR3 DNA reads as TGTGCCAGCAGGACAGCTTCCTACGAGCAGTACTTC. This sequence encodes CASRTASYEQYF.

This clonotype was found a few times. The chain is built from TRBV5-6 and TRBJ2-4, with D uncertain. The CDR3 length is 16 residues. Trimming cost V 4 bases and J 5 bases, with 19 bases left between them. CDR1 and CDR2 (germline): SGHDT, YYEEEE. CDR3 loop: CASSTLGSSVENIQYF. The CDR3 coding sequence is TGTGCCAGCAGCACCCTGGGGTCTTCGGTGGAAAACATTCAGTACTTC.

The sample holds a few counts of this clonotype. The chain is built from TRBV7-9 and TRBJ2-4, with a tentative D call TRBD2 (5 bases). This CDR3 is built from 16 residues. V shed 5 bases and J shed 0 bases, with 14 bases lying between them. Germline CDR1 reads SEHNR; CDR2 reads FQNEAQ (reference sequence). CDR3 in amino acids: CASSPWRSLAKNIQYF. CDR3 bases: TGTGCCAGCAGCCCGTGGAGGTCGCTAGCCAAAAACATTCAGTACTTC.

Many counts were recorded for this clonotype. V and J are TRBV4-1 and TRBJ2-7; either TRBD1 or TRBD2 may fit D (5 bases each). V shed 4 bases and J shed 2 bases, with 15 bases lying between them. Germline CDR1 and CDR2: MGHRA and YSYEKL. The CDR3 loop spans 15 amino acids. The CDR3 region is CASSRQRLGAYEQYF. In DNA, the CDR3 is TGCGCCAGCAGCCGACAAAGGCTGGGGGCCTACGAGCAGTACTTC.

This clonotype was observed a handful of times. The chain links TRBV6-2 or TRBV6-3 to TRBJ2-5, with D uncertain. The J call may not be correct, given that the DNA end is closer to TRBJ2-1. The CDR3 sequence is 11 residues long. The germline V gene encodes CDR1 MNHEY and CDR2 SVGEGT. CDR3 in amino acids: CASCNVVEQFF. The CDR3 nucleotides are TGTGCCAGCTGCAACGTGGTGGAGCAGTTCTTC.

V and J are TRBV7-9 and TRBJ1-1; D may be TRBD1 (5 bases). Looked up from germline, CDR1 is SEHNR and CDR2 is FQNEAQ (reference sequence). With 3 bases removed from V and 10 bases from J, the gap between germline ends came to 15 bases. The CDR3 loop spans 13 amino acids. In nucleotides, the CDR3 is TGTGCCAGCAGCTTGGGGTTGGGGCAGGCAGCTTTCTTT. Its protein is CASSLGLGQAAFF.

V is TRBV5-1 and J is TRBJ2-5; 8 nucleotides match TRBD1. The J call may be mistaken, given a closer DNA end match to TRBJ2-1. CDR3 length: 15 residues. Germline loops: CDR1 SGHRS, CDR2 YFSETQ. The CDR3 protein is CASSLIQGANNEQFF. The DNA for the CDR3 is TGCGCCAGCAGTTTGATTCAGGGGGCGAATAATGAGCAGTTCTTC.